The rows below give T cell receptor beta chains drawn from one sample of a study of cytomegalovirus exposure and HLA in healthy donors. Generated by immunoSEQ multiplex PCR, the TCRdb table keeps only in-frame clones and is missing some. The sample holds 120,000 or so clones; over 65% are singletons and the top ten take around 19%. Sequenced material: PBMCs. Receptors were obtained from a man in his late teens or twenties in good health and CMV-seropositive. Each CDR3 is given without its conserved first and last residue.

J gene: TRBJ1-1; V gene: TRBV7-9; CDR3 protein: ASSLIGSLLNTEAF
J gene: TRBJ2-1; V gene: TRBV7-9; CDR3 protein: ASPPKGATYNEQF
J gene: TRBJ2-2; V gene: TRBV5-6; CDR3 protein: ASSPGTSFDTGELF
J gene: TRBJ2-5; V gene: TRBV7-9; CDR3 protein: ASSLGGTIQETQY
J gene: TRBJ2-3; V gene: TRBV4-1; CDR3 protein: ASSQGTSGRDTQY
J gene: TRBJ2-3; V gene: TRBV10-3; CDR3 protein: AISETSGGFTDTQY
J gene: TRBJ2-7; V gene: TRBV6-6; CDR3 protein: ASSHTPGYEQY
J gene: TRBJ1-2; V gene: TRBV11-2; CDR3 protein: ASSSYGGDGYT
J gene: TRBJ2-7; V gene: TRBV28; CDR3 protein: ASSRPTSGEYEQY
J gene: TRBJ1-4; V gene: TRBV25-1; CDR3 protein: ASSEYRTGSEKLF
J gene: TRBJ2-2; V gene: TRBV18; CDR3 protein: ASSPGQGGTGELF
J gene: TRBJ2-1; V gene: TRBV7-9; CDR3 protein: ASSFPGGAGEQF
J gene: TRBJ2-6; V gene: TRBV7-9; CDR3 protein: ASSLRAGGASGANVLT
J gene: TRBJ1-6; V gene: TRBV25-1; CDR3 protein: ASSETLTGIYSPLH
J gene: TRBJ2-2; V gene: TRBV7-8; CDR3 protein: ASSLGANTGELF
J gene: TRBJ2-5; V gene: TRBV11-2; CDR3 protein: ASSSTGYGETQY
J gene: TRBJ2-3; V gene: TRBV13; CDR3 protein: ASSGSGRGDTQY
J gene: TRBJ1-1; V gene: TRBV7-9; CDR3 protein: ASSSHRTGNTEAF
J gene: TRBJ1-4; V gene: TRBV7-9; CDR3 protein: ASSLGGTNEKLF
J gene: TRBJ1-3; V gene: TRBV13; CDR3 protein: ASSFSSETGKDTIY
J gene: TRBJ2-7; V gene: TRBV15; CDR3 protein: ATSRDRDTSYEQY
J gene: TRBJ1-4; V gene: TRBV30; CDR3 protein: AWDQTGTNEKLF
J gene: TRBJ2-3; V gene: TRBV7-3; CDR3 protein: ASSPWGAGGTDTQY
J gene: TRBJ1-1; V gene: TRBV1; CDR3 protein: TSRFYPNTEAF
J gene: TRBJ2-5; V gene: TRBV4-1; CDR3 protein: ASSQSGLYSETQY
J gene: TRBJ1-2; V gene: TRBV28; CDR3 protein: ACKRTGHGYT
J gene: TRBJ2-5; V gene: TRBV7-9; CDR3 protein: ASSLETGWETQY
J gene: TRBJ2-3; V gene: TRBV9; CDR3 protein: ASSTQERDWDTDTQY
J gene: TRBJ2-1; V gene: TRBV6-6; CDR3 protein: ASSIDRSEQF
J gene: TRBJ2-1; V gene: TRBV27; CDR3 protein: ASSSGTSGGNEQF
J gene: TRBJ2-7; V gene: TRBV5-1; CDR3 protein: ASSSAIGSYEQY
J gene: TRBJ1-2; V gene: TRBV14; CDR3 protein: ASSQARRSSSYGYT
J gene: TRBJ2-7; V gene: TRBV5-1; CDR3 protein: ASSLEPLKRDEQY
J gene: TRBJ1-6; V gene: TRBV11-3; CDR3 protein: ASSLEVRSSPLH
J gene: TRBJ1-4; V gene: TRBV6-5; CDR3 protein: ASSYSSFNEKLF
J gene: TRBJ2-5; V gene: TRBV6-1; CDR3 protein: ASRVLAGETQY
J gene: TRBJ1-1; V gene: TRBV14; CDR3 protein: ASSQDPADRNTEAF
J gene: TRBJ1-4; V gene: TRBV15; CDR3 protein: ATSPLGQNNEKLF
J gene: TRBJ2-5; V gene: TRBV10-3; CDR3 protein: AISGGGGETQY
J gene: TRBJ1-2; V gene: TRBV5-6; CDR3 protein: ASSHRQGAANYGYT
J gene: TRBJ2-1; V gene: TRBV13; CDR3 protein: ASSFGTPNEQF
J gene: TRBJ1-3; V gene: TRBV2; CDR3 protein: ASQQGRLTSGNTIY
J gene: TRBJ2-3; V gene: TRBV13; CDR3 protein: ASSLTSVGTRADTQY
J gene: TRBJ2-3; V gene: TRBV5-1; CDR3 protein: ASSLEAYTQY
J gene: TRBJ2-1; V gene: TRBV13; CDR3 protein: ASSLLAGRNEQF
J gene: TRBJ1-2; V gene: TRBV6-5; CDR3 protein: ASSEIGGAGET
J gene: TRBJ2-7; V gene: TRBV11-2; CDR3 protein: ASSPTPGVAYEQY
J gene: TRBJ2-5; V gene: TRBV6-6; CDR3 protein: ASSAQRGAGETQY